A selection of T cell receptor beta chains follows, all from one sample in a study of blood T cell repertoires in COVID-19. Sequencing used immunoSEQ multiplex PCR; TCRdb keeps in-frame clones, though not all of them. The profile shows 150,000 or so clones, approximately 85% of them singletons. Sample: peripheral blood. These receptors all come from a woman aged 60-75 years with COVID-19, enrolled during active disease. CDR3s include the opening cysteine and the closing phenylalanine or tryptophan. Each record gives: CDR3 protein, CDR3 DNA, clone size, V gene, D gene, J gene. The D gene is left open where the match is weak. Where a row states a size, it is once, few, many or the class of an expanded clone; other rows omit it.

CASSLDVKETQYF,TGTGCCAGCAGCTTAGATGTCAAAGAGACCCAGTACTTC,.,TRBV11-2,.,TRBJ2-5
CASSPVSGGGQPDTQYF,TGTGCCAGCAGCCCCGTCTCTGGGGGGGGCCAGCCAGATACGCAGTATTTT,.,TRBV7-9,.,TRBJ2-3
CASSEVGRGSNQPQHF,TGCGCCAGCTCGGAAGTCGGCAGGGGGAGCAATCAGCCCCAGCATTTT,.,TRBV10-1,TRBD1,TRBJ1-5
CASSYPRDSFRTGADTQYF,TGTGCCAGCAGCTACCCCAGGGACTCCTTCCGAACGGGCGCAGATACGCAGTATTTT,.,TRBV7-9,.,TRBJ2-3
CASSQGSGGTEAFF,TGTGCCAGCAGCCAAGGTTCAGGAGGCACTGAAGCTTTCTTT,once,TRBV4-2,.,TRBJ1-1
CASSDSQLGVHEQFF,TGTGCCAGCAGTGACTCCCAGCTCGGAGTACACGAGCAGTTCTTC,.,TRBV6-4,.,TRBJ2-1
CASSPYHPGQPGNTIYF,TGTGCCAGCAGCCCGTACCATCCGGGACAGCCAGGAAACACCATATATTTT,few,TRBV3-1/TRBV3-2,TRBD1,TRBJ1-3
CASSQEDIFYEQYF,TGTGCCAGCAGCCAAGAGGACATTTTCTACGAGCAGTACTTC,.,TRBV14,.,TRBJ2-7
CASSPEAGPTTDTQYF,TGTGCCAGCAGTCCCGAGGCGGGACCTACCACAGATACGCAGTATTTT,.,TRBV6-2/TRBV6-3,.,TRBJ2-3
CASSPGTGEETQYF,TGTGCCAGCTCACCGGGGACGGGGGAAGAGACCCAGTACTTC,.,TRBV18,.,TRBJ2-5
CASSHMGGRLDTEAFF,TGTGCCAGCAGCCACATGGGGGGGCGGTTGGACACTGAAGCTTTCTTT,.,TRBV3-1/TRBV3-2,.,TRBJ1-1
CASSPSSGEEQFF,TGTGCCAGCAGTCCGTCAAGCGGGGAGGAGCAGTTCTTC,.,TRBV12-3/TRBV12-4,TRBD2,TRBJ2-1